This TCR beta chain was profiled in a study of T cell repertoires in cytomegalovirus infection. Overall study findings and caveats: Cumulated frequencies of public TCR beta families served to identify carriers of CMV plus the relevant HLA.

This clonotype occurred a few times. Its antigen is not identified. The CDR3 is 12 amino acids. Between the trimmed V and J ends, which lost 7 bases and 8 bases, there was a span of 12 bases. Germline V lookup: CDR1 MDHEN, CDR2 SYDVKM. Using its own MiXCR run on the reads, TCRdb lists one record per CDR3 protein. Here the sample spans 55,000 to 70,000 distinct CDR3 sequences, 20% to 25% being singletons. The chain combines TRBV28 with TRBJ1-5; unclear D gene. This sequence originates from a human donor in good health (CMV status not recorded). Some clones in this sample may be carry-over from other donors' samples. Sequencing was performed on PBMCs, sequenced either directly or after in vitro stimulation (not recorded which). The chain's CDR3 is CASIQGGKPQHF. The CDR3 region has the DNA TGTGCCAGCATCCAAGGCGGGAAGCCCCAGCATTTT.